The 2 T cell receptor beta chains below come from one sample, sequenced in a study of blood T cell repertoires in COVID-19. Using immunoSEQ multiplex PCR, the repertoire was profiled, and TCRdb retains in-frame clones only, with some absent. This table has under 400,000 clones, more than 70% appearing once. What was sequenced was PBMCs or T cells enriched from blood (not recorded which). Receptor source: a man aged 35-49 years in a cohort exposed to, infected with or recovered from COVID-19 (not recorded which).

This chain uses TRBV18 with TRBJ1-1; no definite D call. CDR3 length: 12 amino acids. Germline CDR1 and CDR2: KGHSH and LQKENI. Trimming pared 4 bases from V and 2 bases from J, leaving 5 bases between. The CDR3: CASSQTNTEAFF. In DNA form, the CDR3 reads TGTGCCAGCTCACAGACTAACACTGAAGCTTTCTTT.

The chain recombines TRBV28 with TRBJ1-2; 9 bases fit TRBD1. There are 16 residues in the CDR3. V was clipped by 3 bases and J by 3 bases; unmatched bases: 8. Germline values: CDR1 MDHEN, CDR2 SYDVKM. The CDR3 nucleotides are TGTGCCAGCAGTTTCCCCTCCGGGACAGGGTACTATGGCTACACCTTC. This codes for CASSFPSGTGYYGYTF.